This T cell receptor beta chain stems from a study of T cell responses to AZD1222 COVID-19 vaccine. This clone was found a few times. The antigen remains unidentified. Study-wide points: The CD4 TCRs associated with vaccination extended across spike and predominated at 160-218 and 743-854. Of spike-specific TCRs, nearly half reportedly target regions left unmutated in variants. Only six individuals given AZD1222 were seropositive at baseline.

This CDR3 region has 14 residues. V gave up 4 bases and J gave up 1 base, with 10 bases separating them. In germline, CDR1 is MNHEY, CDR2 SMNVEV (reference sequence). Method: immunoSEQ multiplex PCR; TCRdb's copy keeps in-frame clones and lacks some. The table lists some 190,000 clones, roughly nine tenths of them singletons. Sequenced here: peripheral blood, sampled on day 0 of AZD1222 vaccination. This sequence joins TRBV27 and TRBJ1-1, with D maybe TRBD1 (6 bases). The clonotype comes from an adult in good health. The CDR3, as DNA: TGTGCCAGCAGTTCTCCGACAGGGAACACTGAAGCTTTCTTT. This sequence encodes CASSSPTGNTEAFF.